The clone carrying this T cell receptor (beta chain) is labeled medium-sized. As yet, its antigen is unknown. The sample belongs to a study of liver allograft versus peripheral blood T cells. Whole-study context: Comparing T cell receptor repertoires in transplanted livers with those in recipients' peripheral blood was part of the design. Regarding the study as a whole: Liver allograft repertoires of T cell receptors reportedly diverged from peripheral blood repertoires.

TCRdb processed the reads anew with MiXCR; each CDR3 protein has one entry. The profile covers about 7,800 distinct CDR3 sequences, with roughly 15% appearing a single time and about 1.3% taken by the ten largest. V lost 2 bases and J lost 3, with 13 bases in between. This CDR3 is 14 amino acids long. CDR1 and CDR2 (germline): DFQATT, SNEGSKA (reference sequence). The V gene is TRBV20-1, the J gene TRBJ1-1; tentatively, D is TRBD1 (5 bases). The receptor's source is a human patient who had a liver transplant. Some T cells may originate from the graft donor. CDR3 bases: TGCAGTGCTAGAAAAGGGGCGGGAGACACTGAAGCTTTCTTT. This translates into CSARKGAGDTEAFF.